This T cell receptor (beta chain) was captured in a study of blood T cell repertoires in COVID-19. Method: immunoSEQ multiplex PCR; TCRdb's copy keeps in-frame clones and lacks some. The sample yields approximately 440,000 clones, roughly 91% seen once. V lost 7 bases and J 6 bases, leaving 10 bases between the germline ends. The CDR3 consists of 12 residues. All enrollees were roughly 18 to 90 years old and from under 25 US areas. Participants had their cohort set by participant-reported clinical history. The sequenced sample was PBMCs or T cells enriched from blood (not recorded which). The chain joins TRBV12-3 or TRBV12-4 to TRBJ1-5; D is unclear. This sequence was found in a man younger than 35 who had recovered from COVID-19. CDR3 region: CASTYSGQPQHF. The CDR3 DNA reads as TGTGCCAGCACGTATTCAGGTCAGCCCCAGCATTTT.